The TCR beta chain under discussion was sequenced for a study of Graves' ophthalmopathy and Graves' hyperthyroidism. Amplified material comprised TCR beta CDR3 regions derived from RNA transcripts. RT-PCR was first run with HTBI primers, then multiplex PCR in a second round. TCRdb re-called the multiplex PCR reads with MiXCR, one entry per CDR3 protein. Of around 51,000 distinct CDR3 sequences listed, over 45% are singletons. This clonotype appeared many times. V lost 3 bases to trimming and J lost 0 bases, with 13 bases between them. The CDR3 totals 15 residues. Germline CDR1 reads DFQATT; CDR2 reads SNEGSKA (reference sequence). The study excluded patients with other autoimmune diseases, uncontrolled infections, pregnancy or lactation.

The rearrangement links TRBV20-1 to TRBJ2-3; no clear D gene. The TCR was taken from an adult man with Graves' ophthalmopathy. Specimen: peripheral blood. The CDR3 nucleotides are TGCAGTGCTAGGTCGGTGGGTGCTAGCACAGATACGCAGTATTTT. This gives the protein CSARSVGASTDTQYF.